This T cell receptor beta chain emerged from a study of blood T cell repertoires in COVID-19. Per the study methods: Reference gene primer amplification in the assay estimated nucleated cell counts. Sequencing was performed with immunoSEQ multiplex PCR; in TCRdb, only in-frame clones are kept and a portion is missing. V, J and clone size are taken as reported in that table, and D and trimming were inferred from the DNA itself. The repertoire includes fewer than 120,000 clones, less than 85% of them detected once, and over 3.5% sits in the top ten. V shed 2 bases and J shed 2 bases, with 15 bases lying between them. The CDR3 extends over 16 amino acids.

V usage is TRBV23-1 and J usage is TRBJ2-5, with D possibly matching TRBD1 (6 bases). TRBV23-1 is labeled an ORF, and its function is uncertain. The clonotype was recovered from an elderly woman with acute or convalescent COVID-19. The sequencing input was peripheral blood. DNA for the CDR3: TGCGCCAGCAGTCAAGCCAGGGGACCGATGCAAGAGACCCAGTACTTC. Protein sequence: CASSQARGPMQETQYF.